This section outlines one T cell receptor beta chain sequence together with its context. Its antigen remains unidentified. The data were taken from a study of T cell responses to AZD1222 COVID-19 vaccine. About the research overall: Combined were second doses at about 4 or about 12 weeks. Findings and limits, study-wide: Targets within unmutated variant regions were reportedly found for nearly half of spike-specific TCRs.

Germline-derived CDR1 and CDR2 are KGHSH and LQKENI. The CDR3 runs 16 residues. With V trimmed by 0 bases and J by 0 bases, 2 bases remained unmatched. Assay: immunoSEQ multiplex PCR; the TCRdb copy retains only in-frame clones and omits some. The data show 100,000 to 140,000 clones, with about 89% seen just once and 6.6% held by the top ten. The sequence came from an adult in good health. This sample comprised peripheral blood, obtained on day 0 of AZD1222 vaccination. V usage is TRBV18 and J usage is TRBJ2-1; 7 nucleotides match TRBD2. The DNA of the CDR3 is TGTGCCAGCTCACCACCGACTAGCCTCTCCTACAATGAGCAGTTCTTC. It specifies CASSPPTSLSYNEQFF.